The T cell receptor beta chain under discussion was sequenced for a study of blood T cell repertoires in COVID-19. Overall study: The study drew acute and convalescent COVID-19 samples from the United States, Italy and Spain.

Sequenced by immunoSEQ multiplex PCR; TCRdb stores in-frame clones only, minus some. The sample includes 240,000 or so clones, around four fifths of them seen just once. Germline values: CDR1 LGHDT, CDR2 YNNKEL (reference sequence). Trimming removed 0 bases from V and 7 bases from J, with 12 bases in between. The CDR3 length is 14 residues. The chain couples TRBV3-1 (or the pseudogene TRBV3-2) to TRBJ1-2; D remains unclear. The sequence came from a woman at least 80 years old with acute or convalescent COVID-19. The sequenced sample was peripheral blood. CDR3 protein: CASSQEPPLAGYTF. The DNA for the CDR3 is TGTGCCAGCAGCCAAGAACCCCCGCTGGCTGGCTACACCTTC.